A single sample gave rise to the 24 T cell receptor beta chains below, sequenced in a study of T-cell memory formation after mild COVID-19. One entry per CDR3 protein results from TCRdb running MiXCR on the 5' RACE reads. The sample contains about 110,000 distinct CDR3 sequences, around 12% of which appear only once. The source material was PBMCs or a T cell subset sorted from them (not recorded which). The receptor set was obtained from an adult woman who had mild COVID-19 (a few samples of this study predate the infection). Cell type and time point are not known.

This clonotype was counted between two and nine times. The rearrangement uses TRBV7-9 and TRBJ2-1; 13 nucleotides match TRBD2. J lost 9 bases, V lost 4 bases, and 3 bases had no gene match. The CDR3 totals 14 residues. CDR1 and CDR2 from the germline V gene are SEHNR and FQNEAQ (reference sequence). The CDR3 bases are TGTGCCAGCAGCTCAACTAGCGGGAGGGGTGAGCAGTTCTTC. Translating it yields CASSSTSGRGEQFF.

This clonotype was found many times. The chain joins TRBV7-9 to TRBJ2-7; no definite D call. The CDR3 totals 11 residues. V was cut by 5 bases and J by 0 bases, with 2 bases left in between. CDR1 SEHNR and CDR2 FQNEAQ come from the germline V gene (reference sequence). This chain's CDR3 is CASSPSYEQYF. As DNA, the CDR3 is TGTGCCAGCAGCCCCTCCTACGAGCAGTACTTC. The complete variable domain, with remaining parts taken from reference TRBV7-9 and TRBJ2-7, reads DTGVSQNPRHKITKRGQNVTFRCDPISEHNRLYWYRQTLGQGPEFLTYFQNEAQLEKSRLLSDRFSAERPKGSFSTLEIQRTEQGDSAMYLCASSPSYEQYFGPGTRLTVT.

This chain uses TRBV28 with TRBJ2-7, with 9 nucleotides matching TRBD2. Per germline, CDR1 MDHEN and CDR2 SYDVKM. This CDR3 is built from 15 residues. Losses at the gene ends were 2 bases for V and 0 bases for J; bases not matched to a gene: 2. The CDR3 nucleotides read TGTGCCAGCAGTTTACAGCGGGAGGACTCCTACGAGCAGTACTTC. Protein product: CASSLQREDSYEQYF.

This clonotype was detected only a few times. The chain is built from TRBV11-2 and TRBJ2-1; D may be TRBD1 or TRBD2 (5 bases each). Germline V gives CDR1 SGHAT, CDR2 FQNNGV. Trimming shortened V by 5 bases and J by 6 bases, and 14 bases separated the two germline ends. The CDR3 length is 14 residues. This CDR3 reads CASSLNGGTNEQFF. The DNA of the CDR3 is TGTGCCAGCAGCCTAAATGGGGGAACCAATGAGCAGTTCTTC. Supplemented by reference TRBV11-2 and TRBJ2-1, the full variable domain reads EAGVAQSPRYKIIEKRQSVAFWCNPISGHATLYWYQQILGQGPKLLIQFQNNGVVDDSQLPKDRFSAERLKGVDSTLKIQPAKLEDSAVYLCASSLNGGTNEQFFGPGTRLTVL.

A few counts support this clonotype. The CDR3 is CASSGTHFPGELFF. The DNA for the CDR3 is TGTGCCAGCAGTGGAACTCATTTCCCCGGGGAGCTGTTTTTT. The chain joins TRBV6-5 to TRBJ2-2; D unresolved. The V gene's germline CDR1 is MNHEY and CDR2 SVGAGI. V lost 5 bases and J lost 6, with 13 bases in between. This CDR3 has 14 amino acids.

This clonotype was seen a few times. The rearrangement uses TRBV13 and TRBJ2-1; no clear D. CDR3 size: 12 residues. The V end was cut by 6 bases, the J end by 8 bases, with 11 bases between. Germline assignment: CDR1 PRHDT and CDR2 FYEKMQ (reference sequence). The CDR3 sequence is CASSTARDEQFF. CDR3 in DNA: TGTGCCAGCAGTACAGCGCGTGATGAGCAGTTCTTC.

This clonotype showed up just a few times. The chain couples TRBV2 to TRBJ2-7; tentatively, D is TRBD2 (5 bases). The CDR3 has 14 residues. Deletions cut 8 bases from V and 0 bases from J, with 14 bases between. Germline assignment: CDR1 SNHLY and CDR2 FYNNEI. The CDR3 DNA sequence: TGTGCCAGCGCCCTAGGACTTTCCTCCTACGAGCAGTACTTC. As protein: CASALGLSSYEQYF.

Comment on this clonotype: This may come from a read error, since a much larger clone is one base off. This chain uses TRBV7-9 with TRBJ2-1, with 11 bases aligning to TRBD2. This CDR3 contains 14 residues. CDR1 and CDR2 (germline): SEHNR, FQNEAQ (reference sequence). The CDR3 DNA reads TGTGCCAGAAGCTTAGGTACTAGCGGGAGTTGGCAGTTCTTC. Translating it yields CARSLGTSGSWQFF.

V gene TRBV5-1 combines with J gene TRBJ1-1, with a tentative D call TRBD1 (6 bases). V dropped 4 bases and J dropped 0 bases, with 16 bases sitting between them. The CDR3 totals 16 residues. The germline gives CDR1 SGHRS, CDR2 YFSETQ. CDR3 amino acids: CASSDHISGVNTEAFF. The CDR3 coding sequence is TGCGCCAGCAGCGATCATATCTCAGGGGTGAACACTGAAGCTTTCTTT.

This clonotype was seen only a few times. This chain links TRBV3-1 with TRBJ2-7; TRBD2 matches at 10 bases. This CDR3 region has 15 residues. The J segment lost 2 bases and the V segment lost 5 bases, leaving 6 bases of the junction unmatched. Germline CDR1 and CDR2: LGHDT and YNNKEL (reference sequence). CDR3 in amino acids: CASSAGLADTYEQYF. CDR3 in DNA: TGTGCCAGCAGCGCCGGACTAGCGGATACCTACGAGCAGTACTTC.

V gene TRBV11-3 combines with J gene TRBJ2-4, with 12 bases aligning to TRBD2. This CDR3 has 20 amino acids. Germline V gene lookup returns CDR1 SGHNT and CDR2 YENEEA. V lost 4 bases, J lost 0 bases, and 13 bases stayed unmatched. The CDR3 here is CASSWDPLAGGDLAKNIQYF. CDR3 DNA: TGTGCCAGCAGCTGGGACCCACTAGCGGGAGGAGACTTAGCCAAAAACATTCAGTACTTC.

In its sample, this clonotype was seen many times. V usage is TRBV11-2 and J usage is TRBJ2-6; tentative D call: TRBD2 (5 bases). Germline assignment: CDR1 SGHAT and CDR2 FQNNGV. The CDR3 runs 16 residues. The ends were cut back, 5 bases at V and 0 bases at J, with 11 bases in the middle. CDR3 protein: CASSLLVVSGANVLTF. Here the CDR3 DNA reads TGTGCCAGCAGCCTACTAGTAGTCTCTGGGGCCAACGTCCTGACTTTC.

This CDR3 is CASSLSGTGNTEAFF. In DNA form, the CDR3 reads TGTGCCAGCAGCTTGTCAGGGACAGGGAATACTGAAGCTTTCTTT. The V and J genes are TRBV5-6 and TRBJ1-1; 9 nucleotides agree with TRBD1. This CDR3 has 15 amino acids. Germline V gene sequence: CDR1 SGHDT, CDR2 YYEEEE. V gave up 1 base and J gave up 5 bases; unmatched junction bases: 6.

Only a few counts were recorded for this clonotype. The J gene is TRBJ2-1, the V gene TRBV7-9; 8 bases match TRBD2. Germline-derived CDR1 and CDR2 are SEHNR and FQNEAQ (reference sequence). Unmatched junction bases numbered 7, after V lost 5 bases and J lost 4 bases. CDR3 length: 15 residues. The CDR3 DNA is TGTGCCAGCAGCGAAACGGGGGGGCCTTACAATGAGCAGTTCTTC. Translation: CASSETGGPYNEQFF.

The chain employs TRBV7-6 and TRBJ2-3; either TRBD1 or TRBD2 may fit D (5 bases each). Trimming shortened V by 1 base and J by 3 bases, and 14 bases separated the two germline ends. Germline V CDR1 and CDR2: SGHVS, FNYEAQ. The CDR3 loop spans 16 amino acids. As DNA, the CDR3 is TGTGCCAGCAGCTTAGGGGGACGGGCTCCAACAGATACGCAGTATTTT. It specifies CASSLGGRAPTDTQYF.

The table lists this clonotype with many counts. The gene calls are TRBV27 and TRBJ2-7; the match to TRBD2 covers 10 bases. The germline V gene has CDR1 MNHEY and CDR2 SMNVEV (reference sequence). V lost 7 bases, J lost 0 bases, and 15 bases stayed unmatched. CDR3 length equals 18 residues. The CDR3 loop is CASTYYSGGRLSSYEQYF. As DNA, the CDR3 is TGTGCCAGCACCTACTATAGCGGGGGGCGACTCAGCTCCTACGAGCAGTACTTC.

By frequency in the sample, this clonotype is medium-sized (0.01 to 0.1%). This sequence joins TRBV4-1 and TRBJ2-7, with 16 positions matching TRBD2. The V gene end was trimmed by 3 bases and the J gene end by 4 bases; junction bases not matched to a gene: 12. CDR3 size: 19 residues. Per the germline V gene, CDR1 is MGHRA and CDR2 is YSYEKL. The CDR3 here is CASSHPGLAGGPLSYEQYF. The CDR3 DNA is TGCGCCAGCAGCCACCCGGGACTAGCGGGGGGGCCCCTCTCGTACGAGCAGTACTTC.

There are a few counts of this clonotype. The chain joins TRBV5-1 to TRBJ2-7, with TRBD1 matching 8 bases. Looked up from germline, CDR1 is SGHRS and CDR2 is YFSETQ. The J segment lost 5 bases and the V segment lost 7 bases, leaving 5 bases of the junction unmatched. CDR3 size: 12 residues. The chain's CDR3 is CASEQGAHEQYF. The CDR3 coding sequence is TGCGCCAGCGAGCAGGGGGCCCACGAGCAGTACTTC.

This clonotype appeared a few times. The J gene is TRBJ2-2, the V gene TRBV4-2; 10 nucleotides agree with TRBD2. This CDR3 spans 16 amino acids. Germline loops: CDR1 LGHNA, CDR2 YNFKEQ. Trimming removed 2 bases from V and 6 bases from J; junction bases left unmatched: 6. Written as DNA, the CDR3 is TGTGCCAGCAGCCAATACCTAGCGGGGGCTTCCGGGGAGCTGTTTTTT. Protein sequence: CASSQYLAGASGELFF.

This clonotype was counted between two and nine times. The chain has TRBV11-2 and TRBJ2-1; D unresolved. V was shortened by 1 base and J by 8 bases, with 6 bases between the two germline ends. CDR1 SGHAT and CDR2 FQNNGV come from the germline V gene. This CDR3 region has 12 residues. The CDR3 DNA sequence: TGTGCCAGCAGCTTAGTCCCCCATGAGCAGTTCTTC. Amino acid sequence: CASSLVPHEQFF.

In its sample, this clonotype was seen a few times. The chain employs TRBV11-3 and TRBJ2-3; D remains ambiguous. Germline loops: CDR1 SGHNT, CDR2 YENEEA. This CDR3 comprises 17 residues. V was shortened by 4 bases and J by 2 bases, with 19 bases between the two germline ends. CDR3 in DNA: TGTGCCAGCAGCTCCCCTGAGACTGGGCTGAACACAGATACGCAGTATTTT. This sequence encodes CASSSPETGLNTDTQYF.

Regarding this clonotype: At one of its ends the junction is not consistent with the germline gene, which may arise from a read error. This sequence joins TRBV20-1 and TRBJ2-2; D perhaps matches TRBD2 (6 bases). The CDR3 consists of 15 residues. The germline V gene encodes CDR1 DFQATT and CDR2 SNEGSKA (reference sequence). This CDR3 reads CSDRDLASHTGELFF. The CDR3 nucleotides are TGCAGTGATAGAGATCTAGCGTCTCACACCGGGGAGCTGTTTTTT.

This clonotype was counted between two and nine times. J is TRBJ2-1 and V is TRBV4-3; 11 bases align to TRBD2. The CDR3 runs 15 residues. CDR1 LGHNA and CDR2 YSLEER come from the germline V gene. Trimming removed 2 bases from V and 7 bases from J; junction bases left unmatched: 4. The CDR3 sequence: CASSQRLAGPNEQFF. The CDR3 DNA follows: TGCGCCAGCAGCCAAAGACTAGCGGGACCAAATGAGCAGTTCTTC.

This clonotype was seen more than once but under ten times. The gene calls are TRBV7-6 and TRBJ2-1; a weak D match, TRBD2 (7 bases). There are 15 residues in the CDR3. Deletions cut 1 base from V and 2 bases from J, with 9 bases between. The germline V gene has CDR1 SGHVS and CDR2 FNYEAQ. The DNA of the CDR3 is TGTGCCAGCAGCTTAGGGGGGGGGCCCTACAATGAGCAGTTCTTC. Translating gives CASSLGGGPYNEQFF.